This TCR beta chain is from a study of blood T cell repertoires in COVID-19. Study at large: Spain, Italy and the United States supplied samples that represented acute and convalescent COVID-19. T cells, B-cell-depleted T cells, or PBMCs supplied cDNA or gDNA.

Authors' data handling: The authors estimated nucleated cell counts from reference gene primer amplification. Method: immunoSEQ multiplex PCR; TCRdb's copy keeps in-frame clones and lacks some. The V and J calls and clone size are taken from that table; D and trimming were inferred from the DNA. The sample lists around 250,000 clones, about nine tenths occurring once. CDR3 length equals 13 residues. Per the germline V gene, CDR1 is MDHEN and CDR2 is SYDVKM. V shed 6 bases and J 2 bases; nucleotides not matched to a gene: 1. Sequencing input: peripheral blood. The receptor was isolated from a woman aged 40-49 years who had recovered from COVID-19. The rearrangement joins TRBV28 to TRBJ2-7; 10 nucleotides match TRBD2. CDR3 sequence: CASRAGGPYEQYF. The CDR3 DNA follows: TGTGCCAGCAGAGCGGGAGGGCCCTACGAGCAGTACTTC.